This is a list of T cell receptor beta chains from one sample in a study of T cells in Graves' hyperthyroidism and ophthalmopathy. In TCRdb, the multiplex PCR reads were re-called with MiXCR into one record per CDR3 protein. The sample has around 250,000 distinct CDR3 sequences, 24% seen once. Sequenced: blood. The receptors stem from a woman between 40 and 50 years old with Graves' ophthalmopathy. CDR3s include the opening cysteine and the closing phenylalanine or tryptophan. A D gene is named only where the DNA matches it firmly. The size field is filled for only some rows; it gives once, few, many or a size class.

v_gene: TRBV19; abundance: many; d_gene: NA; j_gene: TRBJ2-7; CDR3nt: TGTGCCAGTAGTATATTCCAGGGGACCTACGAGCAGTACTTC; CDR3aa: CASSIFQGTYEQYF
v_gene: TRBV6-2/TRBV6-3; abundance: many; d_gene: NA; j_gene: TRBJ2-2; CDR3nt: TGTGCCAGCGGACAGAGCACCGGGGAGCTGTTTTTT; CDR3aa: CASGQSTGELFF
v_gene: TRBV7-2; abundance: many; d_gene: TRBD1; j_gene: TRBJ2-5; CDR3nt: TGTGCCAGCAGCTTAGCGCGCAGGGGGGAGACCCAGTACTTC; CDR3aa: CASSLARRGETQYF
v_gene: TRBV18; abundance: many; d_gene: NA; j_gene: TRBJ2-7; CDR3nt: TGTGCCAGCTCACCAGACGCGGGAAGTACCTACGAGCAGTACTTC; CDR3aa: CASSPDAGSTYEQYF
v_gene: TRBV6-2/TRBV6-3; abundance: few; d_gene: NA; j_gene: TRBJ1-1; CDR3nt: TGTGCCAGCAGCTACTCCACGGGGCCTCACGCTGAAGCTTTCTTT; CDR3aa: CASSYSTGPHAEAFF
v_gene: TRBV6-1; abundance: NA; d_gene: NA; j_gene: TRBJ1-2; CDR3nt: TGTGCCAGCACCCGAAGGGAGGGGTATGGCTACACCTTC; CDR3aa: CASTRREGYGYTF
v_gene: TRBV6-5; abundance: many; d_gene: NA; j_gene: TRBJ1-2; CDR3nt: TGTGCCAGCAGTACCGGGACAGGCTACACCTTC; CDR3aa: CASSTGTGYTF
v_gene: TRBV29-1; abundance: NA; d_gene: NA; j_gene: TRBJ2-7; CDR3nt: TGCAGCGTTGAAGAGGGATCTCCCTACGAGCAGTACTTC; CDR3aa: CSVEEGSPYEQYF
v_gene: TRBV2; abundance: once; d_gene: NA; j_gene: TRBJ1-1; CDR3nt: TGTGCCAGCAACATTGGACAGCCCCAAACTGAAGCTTTCTTT; CDR3aa: CASNIGQPQTEAFF
v_gene: TRBV27; abundance: many; d_gene: TRBD2; j_gene: TRBJ2-7; CDR3nt: TGTGCCAGCAGTTTATTTCCTAGCGGGAGTTTCTACGAGCAGTACTTC; CDR3aa: CASSLFPSGSFYEQYF
v_gene: TRBV2; abundance: once; d_gene: TRBD2; j_gene: TRBJ2-5; CDR3nt: TGTGCCAGCAGTCCCACTAGCGGGGTGACCACCGAATTAGAAGAGACCCAGTACTTC; CDR3aa: CASSPTSGVTTELEETQYF
v_gene: TRBV19; abundance: many; d_gene: NA; j_gene: TRBJ1-5; CDR3nt: TGTGCCAGTAGTATAGACAGGGGCCAAACCAATCAGCCCCAGCATTTT; CDR3aa: CASSIDRGQTNQPQHF